The 5 T cell receptor beta chains reported below all come from one sample, sequenced in a study of blood T cell repertoires in COVID-19. Profiling relied on immunoSEQ multiplex PCR, and the TCRdb table lists in-frame clones only, not all of them. The sample contains roughly 140,000 clones, approximately 81% of which appear only once. The sample was peripheral blood. Receptors were obtained from a human donor in a cohort sampled during active COVID-19.

The chain recombines TRBV6-5 with TRBJ2-4; 11 positions agree with TRBD2. The CDR3 length is 15 residues. The V segment lost 2 bases and the J segment 6 bases; nucleotides outside the gene matches: 3. Germline CDR1 and CDR2: MNHEY and SVGAGI. The chain's CDR3 is CASSYTSGRGNIQYF. As DNA, the CDR3 is TGTGCCAGCAGTTACACTAGCGGGAGAGGAAACATTCAGTACTTC.

V usage is TRBV10-3 and J usage is TRBJ2-7; 7 positions agree with TRBD1. The V gene end was trimmed by 8 bases and the J gene end by 11 bases; junction bases not matched to a gene: 12. Germline V CDR1 and CDR2: ENHRY, SYGVKD. This CDR3 region has 12 residues. Here the CDR3 DNA reads TGTGCCATCGGGAAAGGGGGAGACAGGGAGTACTTC. Residues: CAIGKGGDREYF.

The chain recombines TRBV7-9 with TRBJ2-7, with 11 positions matching TRBD2. Per germline, CDR1 SEHNR and CDR2 FQNEAQ (reference sequence). The length of the CDR3 is 15 residues. V was clipped by 4 bases and J by 5 bases; unmatched bases: 7. The CDR3 sequence: CASSYPGLAGHEQYF. DNA of the CDR3: TGTGCCAGCAGCTACCCCGGACTAGCGGGCCACGAGCAGTACTTC.

In nucleotides, the CDR3 is TGCAGTGCTCGTGGGACTAGCGGGAGATTAGAGACCCAGTACTTC. This translates into CSARGTSGRLETQYF. This chain uses TRBV20-1 with TRBJ2-5, with 14 positions matching TRBD2. CDR1 is DFQATT, CDR2 SNEGSKA, per germline (reference sequence). The CDR3 covers 15 residues. V trimming: 5 bases; J trimming: 4 bases; junction bases outside the gene matches: 6.

The chain recombines TRBV6-6 with TRBJ2-7; tentatively, D is TRBD1 (6 bases). Per germline, CDR1 MNHNY and CDR2 SVGAGI (reference sequence). The CDR3 extends over 14 amino acids. V gave up 5 bases and J gave up 2 bases, with 13 bases separating them. CDR3 region: CASSPGDLPYEQYF. The CDR3 region has the DNA TGTGCCAGCAGTCCAGGGGACCTTCCCTACGAGCAGTACTTC.